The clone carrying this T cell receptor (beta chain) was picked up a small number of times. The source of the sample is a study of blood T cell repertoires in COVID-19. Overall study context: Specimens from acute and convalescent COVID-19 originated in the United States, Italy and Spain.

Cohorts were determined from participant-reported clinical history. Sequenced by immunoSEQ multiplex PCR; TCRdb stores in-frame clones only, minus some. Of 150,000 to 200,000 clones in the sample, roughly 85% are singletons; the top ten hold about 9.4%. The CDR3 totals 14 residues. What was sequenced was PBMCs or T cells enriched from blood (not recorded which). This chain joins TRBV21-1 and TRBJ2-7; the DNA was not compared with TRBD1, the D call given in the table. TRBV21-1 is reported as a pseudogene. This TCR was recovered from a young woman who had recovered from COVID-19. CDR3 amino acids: CASSRSAGRREQYF. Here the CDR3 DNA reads TGTGCCAGCAGCAGGTCGGCAGGTCGCCGCGAGCAGTACTTC.